The subject of this entry is one TCR beta chain. What it binds is not known. V gave up 4 bases and J gave up 5 bases; unmatched junction bases: 12. This CDR3 spans 16 amino acids. The Oncomine TCR Beta short-read assay sequenced DNA from cultured CD4+ T cells. MiXCR, run by TCRdb on the PCR reads, gives a single entry per CDR3 protein. This repertoire shows about 15,000 distinct CDR3 sequences, about 35% found once; its top ten account for roughly a third. This specimen belongs to a study of vaccination and CD4 T cells after COVID-19. The study's findings and limits: Post-vaccination, and not before, a median approximately 85% of reactive clones appeared in convalescent patients.

Regarding treatment: approximately 10-day PBMC culture with coronavirus spike peptide pools or control peptides (ViraFEST assay). First, ViraFEST expanded antigen-specific T cells with peptide pools, and next it sequenced the TCRs. The source of this sequence is a human donor with COVID-19. Sample: cultured CD4+ T cells from blood. This sequence joins TRBV12-3 or TRBV12-4 and TRBJ2-5, with 8 bases lining up with TRBD1. The CDR3 loop reads CASSSELTGGRETQYF. CDR3 bases: TGTGCCAGCAGTTCAGAATTAACAGGGGGAAGGGAGACCCAGTACTTC.